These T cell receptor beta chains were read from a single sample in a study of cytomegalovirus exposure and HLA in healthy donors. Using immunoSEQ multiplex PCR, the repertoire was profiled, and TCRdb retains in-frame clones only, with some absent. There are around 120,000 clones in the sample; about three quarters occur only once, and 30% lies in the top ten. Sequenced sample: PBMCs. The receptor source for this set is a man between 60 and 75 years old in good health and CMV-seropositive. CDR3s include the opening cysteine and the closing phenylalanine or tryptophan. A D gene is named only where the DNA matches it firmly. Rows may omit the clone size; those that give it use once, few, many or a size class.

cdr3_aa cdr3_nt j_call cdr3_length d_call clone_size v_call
CASSEANREGYTF TGTGCCAGCAGTGAAGCAAACAGGGAAGGCTACACCTTC TRBJ1-2 13 . . TRBV25-1
CASSYNRGTEAFF TGTGCCAGCAGTTACAATAGGGGCACTGAAGCTTTCTTT TRBJ1-1 13 . once TRBV6-5
CASSVDLGGQGYSPLHF TGTGCCAGCAGCGTAGACCTCGGGGGACAGGGTTATTCACCCCTCCACTTT TRBJ1-6 17 TRBD1 . TRBV9
CASSPLTGTDQPQHF TGTGCCAGCTCCCCCTTGACAGGGACCGATCAGCCCCAGCATTTT TRBJ1-5 15 TRBD1 once TRBV18
CASSYFPGYNQPQHF TGCGCCAGCAGCTACTTTCCAGGGTACAATCAGCCCCAGCATTTT TRBJ1-5 15 . . TRBV5-1
CASSQVVRETTAFF TGCGCCAGCAGCCAAGTGGTAAGGGAGACAACCGCTTTCTTT TRBJ1-1 14 . . TRBV4-1
CASSLARYEQYF TGTGCCAGCAGCTTGGCCCGCTACGAGCAGTACTTC TRBJ2-7 12 . . TRBV5-6
CASSTGLAGYIESSYNEQFF TGTGCCAGCAGCACAGGACTAGCGGGATATATAGAAAGCTCCTACAATGAGCAGTTCTTC TRBJ2-1 20 TRBD2 . TRBV9
CASRVGVENTEAFF TGTGCCAGCAGGGTCGGGGTCGAGAACACTGAAGCTTTCTTT TRBJ1-1 14 . . TRBV2
CASSYSQGEYGYTF TGTGCCAGCAGTTACTCGCAGGGGGAATATGGCTACACCTTC TRBJ1-2 14 TRBD1 . TRBV6-5
CASSRSRGALNPAFF TGTGCCAGCTCACGCTCCCGGGGGGCGCTAAACCCCGCTTTCTTT TRBJ1-1 15 . once TRBV18
CASSPTPASGPDEQFF TGTGCCAGCAGCCCTACCCCGGCTAGCGGGCCCGATGAGCAGTTCTTC TRBJ2-1 16 TRBD2 . TRBV7-9
CASNFRDRAYEQYF TGTGCCAGTAATTTCAGGGATCGAGCCTACGAGCAGTACTTC TRBJ2-7 14 . . TRBV19
CAISEGYYGYTF TGTGCCATCAGTGAGGGCTACTATGGCTACACCTTC TRBJ1-2 12 . . TRBV10-3
CASSYSKKQGAYGYTF TGTGCCAGCAGTTACTCGAAAAAGCAGGGGGCCTATGGCTACACCTTC TRBJ1-2 16 TRBD1 . TRBV6-5
CASSLKRGGGYNEQFF TGTGCCAGCAGCTTAAAGCGGGGGGGAGGATACAATGAGCAGTTCTTC TRBJ2-1 16 TRBD2 . TRBV7-3
CTSSPYAVNTEAFF TGTACCAGCTCACCATATGCAGTTAACACTGAAGCTTTCTTT TRBJ1-1 14 . . TRBV18
CASSLKREETQYF TGTGCCAGCAGTTTGAAGCGAGAGGAGACCCAGTACTTC TRBJ2-5 13 . . TRBV27
CAWRQTGSRGAPLHF TGTGCCTGGAGGCAGACAGGCAGCAGGGGGGCACCCCTCCACTTT TRBJ1-6 15 TRBD1 . TRBV30
CASSEETGLYF TGTGCCAGCAGCGAGGAGACAGGGCTATATTTT TRBJ2-3 11 TRBD1 . TRBV2
CASSPGGRQPQHF TGTGCCAGCAGCCCGGGGGGCCGGCAGCCCCAGCATTTT TRBJ1-5 13 . . TRBV7-9
CASSLPGTGTNEQFF TGTGCCAGCAGTTTGCCCGGGACAGGGACTAATGAGCAGTTCTTC TRBJ2-1 15 TRBD1 once TRBV7-6
CSVVYLGTEAYEQYF TGCAGCGTTGTGTATTTGGGGACAGAGGCCTACGAGCAGTACTTC TRBJ2-7 15 TRBD1 few TRBV29-1
CASSPTGYYGYTF TGTGCCAGCAGCCCGACAGGCTACTATGGCTACACCTTC TRBJ1-2 13 . . TRBV9
CASSPGLAGQETQYF TGTGCCAGCAGTCCCGGACTAGCGGGACAAGAGACCCAGTACTTC TRBJ2-5 15 TRBD2 . TRBV28
CASSSILGTDTQYF TGTGCCAGCAGTTCAATACTAGGAACAGATACGCAGTATTTT TRBJ2-3 14 . once TRBV28
CASSEEGTGSRSYEQYF TGTGCCAGCAGTGAAGAAGGAACAGGGAGCCGATCCTACGAGCAGTACTTC TRBJ2-7 17 . . TRBV25-1
CASQPGTASNQPQHF TGCGCCAGCCAACCCGGGACAGCCAGCAATCAGCCCCAGCATTTT TRBJ1-5 15 TRBD1 . TRBV10-2
CASSWEGTQETQYF TGCGCCAGCAGCTGGGAGGGGACGCAAGAGACCCAGTACTTC TRBJ2-5 14 TRBD2 few TRBV5-1
CASSPRDRGGEQFF TGTGCCAGCAGCCCCCGGGACAGGGGCGGAGAGCAGTTCTTC TRBJ2-1 14 TRBD1 . TRBV11-2
CASSPKTGWGYTF TGTGCCAGCAGTCCGAAGACAGGGTGGGGCTACACCTTC TRBJ1-2 13 TRBD1 . TRBV6-1
CASSPDADPYGYTF TGTGCCAGTAGTCCCGACGCGGATCCCTATGGCTACACCTTC TRBJ1-2 14 . . TRBV19
CASSPGQVKGAYEQYF TGTGCCAGCAGTCCGGGACAGGTAAAAGGGGCCTACGAGCAGTACTTC TRBJ2-7 16 TRBD1 few TRBV6-6
CASSERQASSYTF TGTGCCAGCAGTGAACGGCAGGCCTCGAGCTACACCTTC TRBJ1-2 13 . . TRBV2
CASSLGPSGKETQYF TGTGCCAGCAGCTTAGGGCCTAGCGGTAAAGAGACCCAGTACTTC TRBJ2-5 15 TRBD2 . TRBV7-3
CASSLRGATQGGYEQYF TGCGCCAGCAGCTTGCGCGGGGCGACACAGGGAGGGTACGAGCAGTACTTC TRBJ2-7 17 . . TRBV5-1
CASSPDINYGYTF TGTGCCAGCTCACCGGACATCAACTATGGCTACACCTTC TRBJ1-2 13 . . TRBV18
CASSLGHPYEQYF TGTGCCAGCAGCCTGGGACACCCCTACGAGCAGTACTTC TRBJ2-7 13 . . TRBV27
CAIEIAGFLPEAFF TGTGCCATTGAAATTGCCGGGTTCCTACCTGAAGCTTTCTTT TRBJ1-1 14 . . TRBV6-1
CASSRGGGAGTYGYTF TGTGCCAGCAGCCGTGGAGGGGGCGCCGGTACTTATGGCTACACCTTC TRBJ1-2 16 TRBD1 . TRBV28
CASSFRGISGNTIYF TGTGCCAGCAGTTTTCGGGGGATCTCTGGAAACACCATATATTTT TRBJ1-3 15 . few TRBV28
CASSLDGLGAAFF TGTGCCAGCAGCTTAGACGGTTTAGGGGCGGCTTTCTTT TRBJ1-1 13 . . TRBV7-9
CASNGGGRRNEQFF TGTGCCAGTAACGGGGGCGGGAGGCGCAATGAGCAGTTCTTC TRBJ2-1 14 TRBD2 few TRBV19
CASQGRVDTQYF TGTGCCAGCCAGGGGAGGGTTGATACGCAGTATTTT TRBJ2-3 12 . once TRBV2
CASSENPRGDTQYF TGTGCCAGCAGTGAAAACCCTCGAGGAGATACGCAGTATTTT TRBJ2-3 14 . . TRBV2
CASSRGGAEWSNQPQHF TGTGCCAGCAGCCGGGGGGGGGCCGAGTGGAGCAATCAGCCCCAGCATTTT TRBJ1-5 17 . . TRBV4-2
CASDRVQGDTQYF TGTGCCAGCGACAGGGTTCAGGGAGATACGCAGTATTTT TRBJ2-3 13 TRBD1 . TRBV5-5
CASSFNRDGYTF TGCGCCAGCAGCTTTAACAGGGACGGCTACACCTTC TRBJ1-2 12 . . TRBV5-1
CASSSSFTDTQYF TGCGCCAGCAGCTCCTCTTTCACAGATACGCAGTATTTT TRBJ2-3 13 . . TRBV5-1
CASSLEPKETQYF TGCGCCAGCAGCTTGGAGCCAAAAGAGACCCAGTACTTC TRBJ2-5 13 . . TRBV5-1
CASSQFVPNSPLHF TGCGCCAGCAGCCAGTTCGTCCCGAATTCACCCCTCCACTTT TRBJ1-6 14 . few TRBV4-1